The rows below give T cell receptor beta chains drawn from one sample of a study of molecular identifiers for immune sequencing clone quantification. TCRdb reprocessed the PCR reads with MiXCR, giving one entry per CDR3 protein. The sample contains about half a million distinct CDR3 sequences, about a fifth of which appear only once. Source material: naive CD8+ T cells from blood, with Jurkat cell RNA spiked in. The receptors stem from a human donor in good health. Some libraries in this study had Jurkat cell RNA spiked in. Both conserved end residues are part of each CDR3.

V	J	CDR3
TRBV4-1	TRBJ1-1	CASSLDRDEVNTEAFF
TRBV9	TRBJ2-1	CASSAGGRSYNEQFF
TRBV19	TRBJ1-5	CASSIRWQLNQPQHF
TRBV27	TRBJ2-3	CASRVLGSTDTQYF
TRBV19	TRBJ2-1	CASSIDRNSYNEQFF
TRBV27	TRBJ1-3	CASSFGVGPGNTIYF
TRBV30	TRBJ1-5	CAWSSGMVGSRIRQPQHF
TRBV5-4	TRBJ2-1	CASGRGIDEQFF
TRBV7-2	TRBJ2-7	CASSLVLGTSGRADYEQYF
TRBV20-1	TRBJ2-7	CSARDPDSRAGQYF
TRBV10-3	TRBJ2-5	CAIQEGLAGETRYF
TRBV3-1	TRBJ2-7	CASSPTGWYEQYF
TRBV3-1	TRBJ1-1	CASSQYDAGTDAFF
TRBV7-8	TRBJ1-3	CASSSQSYAGNTIYF
TRBV20-1	TRBJ1-6	CSALGQGLSPLHF
TRBV12-3/TRBV12-4	TRBJ2-3	CASSLSDTQYF
TRBV4-3	TRBJ2-3	CASSQDLAHSTDTQYF
TRBV20-1	TRBJ2-7	CSAAPTYEQYF
TRBV4-3	TRBJ1-5	CASSQDFGISNQPQHF
TRBV5-6	TRBJ1-3	CASSLETGDGNTIYF
TRBV7-9	TRBJ2-4	CASSSPLRLAEDEVRAKNIQYF
TRBV19	TRBJ2-7	CASSAGTAYYEQYF
TRBV5-6	TRBJ2-1	CASSLDPSYNEQFF
TRBV7-9	TRBJ1-5	CASAGQGSQPQHF
TRBV6-6	TRBJ2-7	CASSYNSGGAYEQYF
TRBV7-2	TRBJ1-5	CASSLGSGFNQPQHF
TRBV27	TRBJ2-4	CASTPGHQKYF
TRBV3-1	TRBJ2-2	CASRYTGELFF
TRBV12-3/TRBV12-4	TRBJ2-3	CASSSPGQGLADTQYF
TRBV6-2/TRBV6-3	TRBJ1-5	CASSFSPYQPQHF
TRBV7-3	TRBJ2-1	CASSLTDGRYNEQFF
TRBV11-2	TRBJ2-7	CASSLAFGYEQYF
TRBV15	TRBJ2-5	CATSRDLTDLDETQYF
TRBV4-3	TRBJ2-6	CASSQAVRGSGANVLTF
TRBV3-1	TRBJ2-3	CASSLELAGGRTDTQYF
TRBV4-1	TRBJ2-7	CASSGAGRNEQYF
TRBV5-1	TRBJ1-1	CASSLDLGTGVEAFF
TRBV7-6	TRBJ2-7	CASSLLQPGIQTAYEQYF
TRBV28	TRBJ2-7	CASSLGLDTYEQYF
TRBV7-2	TRBJ2-2	CASSPARRGELFF
TRBV12-3/TRBV12-4	TRBJ1-2	CASSNEPPTNYGYTF
TRBV20-1	TRBJ2-7	CSALRVHEQYF
TRBV10-1	TRBJ2-5	CASSDTTQETQYF
TRBV11-1	TRBJ2-1	CASSHLDDEQFF
TRBV15	TRBJ1-1	CATSPGTEAFF
TRBV6-5	TRBJ1-1	CASSYSKGMGTEAFF
TRBV5-5	TRBJ1-1	CASSLAPGDGTEAFF
TRBV12-3/TRBV12-4	TRBJ1-4	CASSWDNEKLFF
TRBV27	TRBJ2-7	CASSHDPGYEQYF